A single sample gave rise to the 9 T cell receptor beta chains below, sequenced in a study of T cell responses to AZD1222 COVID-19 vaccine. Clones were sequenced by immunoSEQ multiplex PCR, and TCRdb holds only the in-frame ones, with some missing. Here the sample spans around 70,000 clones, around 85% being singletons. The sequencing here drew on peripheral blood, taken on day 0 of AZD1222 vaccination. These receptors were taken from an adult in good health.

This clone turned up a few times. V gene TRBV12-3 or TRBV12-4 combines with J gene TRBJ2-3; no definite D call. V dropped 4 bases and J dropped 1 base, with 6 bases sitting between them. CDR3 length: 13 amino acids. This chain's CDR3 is CASSYGGTDTQYF. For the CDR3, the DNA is TGTGCCAGCAGTTACGGAGGCACAGATACGCAGTATTTT.

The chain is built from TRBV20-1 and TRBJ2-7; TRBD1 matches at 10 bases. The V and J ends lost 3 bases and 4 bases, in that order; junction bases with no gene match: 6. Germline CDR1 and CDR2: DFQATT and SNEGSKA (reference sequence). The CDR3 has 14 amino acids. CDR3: CSASRQGAFYEQYF. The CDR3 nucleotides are TGCAGTGCTAGTAGACAGGGGGCGTTTTACGAGCAGTACTTC.

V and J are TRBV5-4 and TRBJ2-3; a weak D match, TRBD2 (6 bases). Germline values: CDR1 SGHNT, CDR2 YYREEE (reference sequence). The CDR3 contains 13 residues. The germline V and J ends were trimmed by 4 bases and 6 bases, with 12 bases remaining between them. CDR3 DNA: TGTGCCAGCAGCCGGAGGGGAGGCGATACGCAGTATTTT. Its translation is CASSRRGGDTQYF.

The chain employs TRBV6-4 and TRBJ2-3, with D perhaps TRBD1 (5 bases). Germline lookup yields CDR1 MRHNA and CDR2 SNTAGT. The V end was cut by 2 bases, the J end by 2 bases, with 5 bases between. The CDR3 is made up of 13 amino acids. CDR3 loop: CASSDGATDTQYF. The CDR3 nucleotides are TGTGCCAGCAGTGACGGGGCCACAGATACGCAGTATTTT.

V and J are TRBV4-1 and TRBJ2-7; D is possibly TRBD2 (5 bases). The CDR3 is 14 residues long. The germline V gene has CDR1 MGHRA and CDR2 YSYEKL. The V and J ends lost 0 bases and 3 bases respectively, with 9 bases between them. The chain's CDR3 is CASSQEGGLYEQYF. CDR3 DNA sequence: TGCGCCAGCAGCCAAGAAGGAGGTCTCTACGAGCAGTACTTC.

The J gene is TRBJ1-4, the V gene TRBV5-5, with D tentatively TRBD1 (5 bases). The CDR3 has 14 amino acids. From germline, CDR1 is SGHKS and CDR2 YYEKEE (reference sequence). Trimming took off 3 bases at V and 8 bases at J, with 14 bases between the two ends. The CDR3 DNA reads TGTGCCAGCAGCTCGACAGACAGTAGAGAAAAACTGTTTTTT. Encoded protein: CASSSTDSREKLFF.

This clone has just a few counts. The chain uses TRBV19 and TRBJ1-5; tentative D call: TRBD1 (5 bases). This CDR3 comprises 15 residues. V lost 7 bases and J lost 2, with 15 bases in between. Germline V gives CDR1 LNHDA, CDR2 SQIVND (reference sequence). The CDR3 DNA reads TGTGCCAGTATGTCGGACATCGTACGCAATCAGCCCCAGCATTTT. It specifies CASMSDIVRNQPQHF.

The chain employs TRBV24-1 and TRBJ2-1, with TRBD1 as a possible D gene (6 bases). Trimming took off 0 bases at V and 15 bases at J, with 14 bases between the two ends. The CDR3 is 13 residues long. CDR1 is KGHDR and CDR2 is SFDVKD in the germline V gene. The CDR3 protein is CATSDLWGPRWFF. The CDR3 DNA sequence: TGTGCCACCAGTGATTTGTGGGGGCCCCGATGGTTCTTC.

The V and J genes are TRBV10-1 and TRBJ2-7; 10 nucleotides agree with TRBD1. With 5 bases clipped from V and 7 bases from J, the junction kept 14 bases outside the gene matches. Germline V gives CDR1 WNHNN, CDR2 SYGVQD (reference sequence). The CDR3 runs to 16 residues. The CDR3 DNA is TGCGCCAGCAGTCCCGGGACAGGGGCCCCGGGGGGTGAGCAGTACTTC. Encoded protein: CASSPGTGAPGGEQYF.